The clone carrying this TCR beta chain was counted at least ten times. Its target is not known. The sample originates from a study of identical twins. TCRdb reanalysed the 5' RACE reads using MiXCR and keeps one entry per CDR3 protein. The sample has about 1.7 million distinct CDR3 sequences; under 35% are singletons. General study findings and limits: Low generation probability was overrepresented in out-of-frame alpha sequences shared by twins.

V lost 7 bases to trimming and J lost 2 bases; unmatched junction nucleotides: 5. Germline V gives CDR1 SQVTM, CDR2 ANQGSEA. This CDR3 is 13 amino acids long. The chain uses TRBV29-1 and TRBJ2-3; 8 positions agree with TRBD2. This TCR was sampled from a newborn girl in good health. Source material: cord blood. CDR3 in DNA: TGCAGCGGCAGCGGGGGTAACACAGATACGCAGTATTTT. Translated, it gives CSGSGGNTDTQYF.